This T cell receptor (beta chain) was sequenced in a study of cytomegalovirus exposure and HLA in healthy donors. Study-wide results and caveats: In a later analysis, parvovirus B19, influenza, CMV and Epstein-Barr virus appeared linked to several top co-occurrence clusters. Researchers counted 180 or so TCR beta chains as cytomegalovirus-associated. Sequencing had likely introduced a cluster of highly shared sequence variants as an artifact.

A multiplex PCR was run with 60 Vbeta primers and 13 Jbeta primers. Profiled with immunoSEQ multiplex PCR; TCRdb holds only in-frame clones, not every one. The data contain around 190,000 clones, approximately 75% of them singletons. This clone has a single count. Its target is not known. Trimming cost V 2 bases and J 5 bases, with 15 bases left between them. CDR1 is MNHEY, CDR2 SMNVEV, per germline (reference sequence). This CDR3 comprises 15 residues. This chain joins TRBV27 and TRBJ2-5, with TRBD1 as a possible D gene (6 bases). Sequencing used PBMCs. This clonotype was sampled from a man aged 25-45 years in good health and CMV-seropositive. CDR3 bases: TGTGCCAGCAGTTTAGGGCAGGGGCTTAGGGAGACCCAGTACTTC. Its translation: CASSLGQGLRETQYF.